These T cell receptor beta chains were read from a single sample in a study of T cells expressing NK-cell markers. After re-calling the 5' RACE reads, TCRdb lists one entry per CDR3 protein, DNA absent. This specimen shows about 170,000 distinct CDR3 sequences; the ten leading clones hold around 21%. Sequencing was performed on blood T cells: a sorted CD56 or NKG2C T cell subset, CD4+ or CD8+ T cells, or bulk PBMC T cells (not recorded which). The receptors were sampled from a man aged 18 to 69 in good health. CDR3s include the opening cysteine and the closing phenylalanine or tryptophan. Fields, in order: J gene, V gene, CDR3 protein.

J gene: TRBJ2-1
V gene: TRBV12-5
CDR3 protein: CASDSPGGRSEQFF

J gene: TRBJ2-3
V gene: TRBV20-1
CDR3 protein: CSARDLAGGYTDTQYF

J gene: TRBJ2-6
V gene: TRBV20-1
CDR3 protein: CSARDIATPSGANVLTF

J gene: TRBJ2-1
V gene: TRBV29-1
CDR3 protein: CSVEVPPWTGGEQFF

J gene: TRBJ1-1
V gene: TRBV29-1
CDR3 protein: CSAESGWTEAFF

J gene: TRBJ2-3
V gene: TRBV7-8
CDR3 protein: CASSPPPRVNTDTQYF

J gene: TRBJ1-1
V gene: TRBV28
CDR3 protein: CASSDVSDTEAFF

J gene: TRBJ2-5
V gene: TRBV7-8
CDR3 protein: CASSILAGGPSETQYF

J gene: TRBJ2-3
V gene: TRBV4-2
CDR3 protein: CASSQGLSGPFEPDTQYF

J gene: TRBJ1-5
V gene: TRBV10-3
CDR3 protein: CARGGRPPPNRNQPQHF

J gene: TRBJ2-3
V gene: TRBV7-9
CDR3 protein: CASSLGGLVVDTQYF

J gene: TRBJ1-6
V gene: TRBV9
CDR3 protein: CASSATGTGGTPLHF

J gene: TRBJ2-4
V gene: TRBV20-1
CDR3 protein: CSARGGSVSVLAKNIQYF

J gene: TRBJ2-7
V gene: TRBV6-4
CDR3 protein: CASSDSSGLQQSSYEQYF

J gene: TRBJ2-4
V gene: TRBV7-9
CDR3 protein: CASSLALRGRAGIQYF

J gene: TRBJ1-2
V gene: TRBV6-1
CDR3 protein: CASRDPGNWYGYTF

J gene: TRBJ1-1
V gene: TRBV5-4
CDR3 protein: CASSTGRSNTEAFF

J gene: TRBJ1-1
V gene: TRBV15
CDR3 protein: CAISATTGTEAFF

J gene: TRBJ2-5
V gene: TRBV5-1
CDR3 protein: CASSLSYPYQETQYF

J gene: TRBJ2-7
V gene: TRBV30
CDR3 protein: CAWSVGGGFVYEQYF

J gene: TRBJ1-1
V gene: TRBV12-3/TRBV12-4
CDR3 protein: CASTGRGPEAFF

J gene: TRBJ1-5
V gene: TRBV12-3/TRBV12-4
CDR3 protein: CASSLGGGAGQPQHF

J gene: TRBJ2-3
V gene: TRBV2
CDR3 protein: CASREMGATPMFTDTQYF

J gene: TRBJ1-2
V gene: TRBV29-1
CDR3 protein: CSGNEPGYGYTF

J gene: TRBJ1-6
V gene: TRBV28
CDR3 protein: CASSSRQGPLHF

J gene: TRBJ2-7
V gene: TRBV5-4
CDR3 protein: CASSLDGTGSWGEQYF

J gene: TRBJ2-1
V gene: TRBV6-4
CDR3 protein: CASSDSRNKTGRDEQFF

J gene: TRBJ1-1
V gene: TRBV6-5
CDR3 protein: CASSTMNTEAFF

J gene: TRBJ2-5
V gene: TRBV7-8
CDR3 protein: CASSLNREKETQYF

J gene: TRBJ1-2
V gene: TRBV7-9
CDR3 protein: CASSPSPGGDGYTF

J gene: TRBJ2-3
V gene: TRBV7-9
CDR3 protein: CASSTWEAESDTQYF

J gene: TRBJ2-7
V gene: TRBV15
CDR3 protein: CATSRDLETGSYEQYF

J gene: TRBJ2-7
V gene: TRBV12-3/TRBV12-4
CDR3 protein: CASSLGPGGPYEQYF